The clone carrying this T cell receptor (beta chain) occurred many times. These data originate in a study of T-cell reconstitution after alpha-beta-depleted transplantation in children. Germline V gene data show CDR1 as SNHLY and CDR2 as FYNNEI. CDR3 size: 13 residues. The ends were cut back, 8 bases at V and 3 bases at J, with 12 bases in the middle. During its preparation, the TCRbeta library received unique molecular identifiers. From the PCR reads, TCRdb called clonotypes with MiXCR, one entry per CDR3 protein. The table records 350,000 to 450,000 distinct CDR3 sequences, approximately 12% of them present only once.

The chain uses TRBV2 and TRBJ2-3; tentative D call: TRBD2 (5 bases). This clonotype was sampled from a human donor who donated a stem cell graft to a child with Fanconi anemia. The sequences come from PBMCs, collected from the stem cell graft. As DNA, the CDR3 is TGTGCCAGCCGGGTCCGCGGGACAGATACGCAGTATTTT. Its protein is CASRVRGTDTQYF.